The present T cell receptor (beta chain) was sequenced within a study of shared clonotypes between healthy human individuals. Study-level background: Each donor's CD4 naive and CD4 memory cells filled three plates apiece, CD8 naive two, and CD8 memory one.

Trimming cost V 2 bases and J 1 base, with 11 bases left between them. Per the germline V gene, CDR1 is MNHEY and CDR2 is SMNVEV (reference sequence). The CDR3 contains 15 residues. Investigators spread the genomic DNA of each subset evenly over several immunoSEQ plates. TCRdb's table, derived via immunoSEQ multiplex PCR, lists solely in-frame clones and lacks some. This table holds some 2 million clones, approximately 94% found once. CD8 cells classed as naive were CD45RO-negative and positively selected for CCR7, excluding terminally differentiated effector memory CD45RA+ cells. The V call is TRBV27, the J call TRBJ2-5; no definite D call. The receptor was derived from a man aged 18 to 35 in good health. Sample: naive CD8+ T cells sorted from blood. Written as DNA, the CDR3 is TGTGCCAGCAGTTTAATTTCGACGAGCCAAGAGACCCAGTACTTC. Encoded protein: CASSLISTSQETQYF.